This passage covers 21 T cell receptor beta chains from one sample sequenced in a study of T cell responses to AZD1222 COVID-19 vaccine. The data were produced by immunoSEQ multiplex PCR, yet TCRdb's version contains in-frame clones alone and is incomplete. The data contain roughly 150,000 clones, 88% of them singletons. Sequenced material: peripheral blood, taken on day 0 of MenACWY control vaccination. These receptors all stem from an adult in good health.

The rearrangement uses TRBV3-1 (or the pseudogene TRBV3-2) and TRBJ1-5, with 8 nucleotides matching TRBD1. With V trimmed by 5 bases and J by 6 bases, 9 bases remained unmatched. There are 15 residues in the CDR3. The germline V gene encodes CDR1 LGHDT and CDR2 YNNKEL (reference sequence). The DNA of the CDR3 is TGTGCCAGCAGCTCTGGACAGGGAGGTTCTCAGCCCCAGCATTTT. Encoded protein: CASSSGQGGSQPQHF.

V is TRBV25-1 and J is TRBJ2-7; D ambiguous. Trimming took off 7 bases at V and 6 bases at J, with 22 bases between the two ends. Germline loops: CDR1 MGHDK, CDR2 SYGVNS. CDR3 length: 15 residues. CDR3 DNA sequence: TGTGCCAGCACCCCGAGTCGAGGTAGCTATGCCGAGCAGTACTTC. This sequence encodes CASTPSRGSYAEQYF.

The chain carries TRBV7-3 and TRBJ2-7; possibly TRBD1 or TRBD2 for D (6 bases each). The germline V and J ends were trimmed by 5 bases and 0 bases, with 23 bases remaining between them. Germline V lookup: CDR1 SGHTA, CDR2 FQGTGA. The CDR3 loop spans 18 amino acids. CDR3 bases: TGTGCCAGCAGCCTCGGGGGCCATGCTGGGAAGAGCTCCTACGAGCAGTACTTC. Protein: CASSLGGHAGKSSYEQYF. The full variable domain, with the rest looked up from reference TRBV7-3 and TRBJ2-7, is GAGVSQTPSNKVTEKGKYVELRCDPISGHTALYWYRQSLGQGPEFLIYFQGTGAADDSGLPNDRFFAVRPEGSVSTLKIQRTERGDSAVYLCASSLGGHAGKSSYEQYFGPGTRLTVT.

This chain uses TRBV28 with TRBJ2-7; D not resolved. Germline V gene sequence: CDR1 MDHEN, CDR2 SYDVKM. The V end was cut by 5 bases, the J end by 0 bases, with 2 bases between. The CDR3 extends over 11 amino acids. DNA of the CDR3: TGTGCCAGCAGTAGCTCCTACGAGCAGTACTTC. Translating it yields CASSSSYEQYF.

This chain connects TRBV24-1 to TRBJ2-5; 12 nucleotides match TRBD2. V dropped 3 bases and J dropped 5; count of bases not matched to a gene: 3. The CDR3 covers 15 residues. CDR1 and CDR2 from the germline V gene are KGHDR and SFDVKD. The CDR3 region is CATSDRLAGEETQYF. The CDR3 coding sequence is TGTGCCACCAGTGATCGACTAGCGGGGGAGGAGACCCAGTACTTC.

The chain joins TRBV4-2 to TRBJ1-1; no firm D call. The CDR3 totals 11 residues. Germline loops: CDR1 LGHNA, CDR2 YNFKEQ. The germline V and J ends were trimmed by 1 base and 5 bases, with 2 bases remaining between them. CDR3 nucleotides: TGTGCCAGCAGCCAAGGGACTGAAGCTTTCTTT. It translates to CASSQGTEAFF.

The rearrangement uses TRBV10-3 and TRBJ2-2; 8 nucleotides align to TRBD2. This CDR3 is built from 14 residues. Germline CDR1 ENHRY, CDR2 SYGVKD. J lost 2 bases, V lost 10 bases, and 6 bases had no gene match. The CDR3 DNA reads TGTGCCAACAGCGGGGGACTCAACACCGGGGAGCTGTTTTTT. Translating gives CANSGGLNTGELFF.

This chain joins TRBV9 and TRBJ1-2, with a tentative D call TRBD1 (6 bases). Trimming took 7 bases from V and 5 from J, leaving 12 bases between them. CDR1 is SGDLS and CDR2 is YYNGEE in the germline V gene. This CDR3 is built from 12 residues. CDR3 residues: CASGGQAYGYTF. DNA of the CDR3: TGTGCCAGCGGGGGGCAGGCGTATGGCTACACCTTC.

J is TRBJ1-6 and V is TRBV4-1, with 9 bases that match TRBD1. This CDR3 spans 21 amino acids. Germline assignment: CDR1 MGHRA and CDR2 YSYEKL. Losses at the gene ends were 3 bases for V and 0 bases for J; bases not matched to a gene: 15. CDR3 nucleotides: TGCGCCAGCAGCCAGGAATACGGACAGGGGCGAGGGAGCTCCTATAATTCACCCCTCCACTTT. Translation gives CASSQEYGQGRGSSYNSPLHF.

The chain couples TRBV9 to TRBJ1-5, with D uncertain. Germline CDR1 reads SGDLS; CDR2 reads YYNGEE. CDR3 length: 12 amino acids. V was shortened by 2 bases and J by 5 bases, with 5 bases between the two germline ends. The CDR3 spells CASSVGYQPQHF. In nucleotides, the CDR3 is TGTGCCAGCAGCGTGGGCTATCAGCCCCAGCATTTT.

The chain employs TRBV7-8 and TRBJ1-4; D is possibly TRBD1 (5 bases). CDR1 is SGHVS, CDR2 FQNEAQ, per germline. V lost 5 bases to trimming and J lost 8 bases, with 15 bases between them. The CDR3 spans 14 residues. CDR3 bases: TGTGCCAGCAGCCCGGACTCACCAGGGGAAAAACTGTTTTTT. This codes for CASSPDSPGEKLFF.

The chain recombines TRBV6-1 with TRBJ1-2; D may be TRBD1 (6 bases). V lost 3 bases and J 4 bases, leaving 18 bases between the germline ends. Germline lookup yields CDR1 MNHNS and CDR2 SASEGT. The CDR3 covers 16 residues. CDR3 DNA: TGTGCCAGCAGTGAGGCAGGGGTCCTTTCATCCTATGGCTACACCTTC. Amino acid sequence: CASSEAGVLSSYGYTF.

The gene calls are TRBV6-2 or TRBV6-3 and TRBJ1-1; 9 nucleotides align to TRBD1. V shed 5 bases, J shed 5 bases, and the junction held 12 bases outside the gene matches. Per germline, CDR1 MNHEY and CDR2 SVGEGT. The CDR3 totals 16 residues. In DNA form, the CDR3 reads TGTGCCAGCAGTAAAGGACAGGGGCGATTGAGGACTGAAGCTTTCTTT. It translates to CASSKGQGRLRTEAFF.

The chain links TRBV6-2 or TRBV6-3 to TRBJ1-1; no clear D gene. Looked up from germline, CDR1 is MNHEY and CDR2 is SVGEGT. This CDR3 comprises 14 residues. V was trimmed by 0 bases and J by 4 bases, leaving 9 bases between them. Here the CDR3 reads CASSYSEGGTEAFF. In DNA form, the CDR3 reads TGTGCCAGCAGTTACTCGGAGGGTGGCACTGAAGCTTTCTTT.

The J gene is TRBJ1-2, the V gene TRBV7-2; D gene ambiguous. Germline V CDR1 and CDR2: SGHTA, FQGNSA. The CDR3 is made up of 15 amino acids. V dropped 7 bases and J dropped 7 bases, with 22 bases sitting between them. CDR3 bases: TGTGCCAGCACCGATGTTAGTTGGTCGGCCGGTGGCTACACCTTC. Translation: CASTDVSWSAGGYTF. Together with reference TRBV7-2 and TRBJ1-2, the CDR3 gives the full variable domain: GAGVSQSPSNKVTEKGKDVELRCDPISGHTALYWYRQSLGQGLEFLIYFQGNSAPDKSGLPSDRFSAERTGGSVSTLTIQRTQQEDSAVYLCASTDVSWSAGGYTFGSGTRLTVV.

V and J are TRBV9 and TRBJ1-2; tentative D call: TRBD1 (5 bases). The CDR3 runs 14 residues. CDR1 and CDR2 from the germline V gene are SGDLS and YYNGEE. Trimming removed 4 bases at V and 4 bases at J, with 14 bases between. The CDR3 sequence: CASSFRQTGYGYTF. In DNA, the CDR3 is TGTGCCAGCAGCTTCAGACAGACGGGCTATGGCTACACCTTC.

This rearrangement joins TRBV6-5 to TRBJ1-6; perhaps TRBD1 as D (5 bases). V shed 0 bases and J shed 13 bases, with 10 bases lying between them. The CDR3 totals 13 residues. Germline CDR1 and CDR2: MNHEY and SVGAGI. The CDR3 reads CASSYSWDLPLHF. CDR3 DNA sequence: TGTGCCAGCAGTTACTCTTGGGACTTGCCCCTCCACTTT.

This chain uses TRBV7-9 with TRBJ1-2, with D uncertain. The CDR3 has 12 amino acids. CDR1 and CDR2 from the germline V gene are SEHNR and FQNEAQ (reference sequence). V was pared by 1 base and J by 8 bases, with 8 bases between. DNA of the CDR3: TGTGCCAGCAGCTTAGGGGCGACCGGCTACACCTTC. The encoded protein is CASSLGATGYTF.

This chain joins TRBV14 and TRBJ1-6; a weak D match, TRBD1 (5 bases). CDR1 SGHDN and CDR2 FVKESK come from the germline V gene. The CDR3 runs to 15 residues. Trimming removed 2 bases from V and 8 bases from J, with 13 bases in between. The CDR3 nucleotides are TGTGCCAGCAGCCAAATAAAGGGGTCCGATTCACCCCTCCACTTT. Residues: CASSQIKGSDSPLHF.

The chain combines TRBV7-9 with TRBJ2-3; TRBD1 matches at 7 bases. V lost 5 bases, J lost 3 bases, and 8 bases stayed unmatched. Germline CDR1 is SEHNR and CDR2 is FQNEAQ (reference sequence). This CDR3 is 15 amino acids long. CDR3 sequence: CASSHTGDTTDTQYF. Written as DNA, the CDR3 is TGTGCCAGCAGCCATACAGGGGATACGACAGATACGCAGTATTTT. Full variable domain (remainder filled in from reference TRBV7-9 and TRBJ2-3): DTGVSQNPRHKITKRGQNVTFRCDPISEHNRLYWYRQTLGQGPEFLTYFQNEAQLEKSRLLSDRFSAERPKGSFSTLEIQRTEQGDSAMYLCASSHTGDTTDTQYFGPGTRLTVL.

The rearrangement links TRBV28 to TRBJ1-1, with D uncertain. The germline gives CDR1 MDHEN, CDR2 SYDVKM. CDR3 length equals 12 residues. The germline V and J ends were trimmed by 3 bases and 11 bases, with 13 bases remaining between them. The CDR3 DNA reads TGTGCCAGCAGTTTTCGGATGGTAAAGGCTTTCTTT. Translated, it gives CASSFRMVKAFF. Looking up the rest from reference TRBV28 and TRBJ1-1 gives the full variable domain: DVKVTQSSRYLVKRTGEKVFLECVQDMDHENMFWYRQDPGLGLRLIYFSYDVKMKEKGDIPEGYSVSREKKERFSLILESASTNQTSMYLCASSFRMVKAFFGQGTRLTVV.